This T cell receptor (beta chain) was recovered during a study of blood T cell repertoires in COVID-19. Assignments of participants to cohorts depended upon their own reported clinical history. Here immunoSEQ multiplex PCR was the method, and the copy in TCRdb shows in-frame clones only, minus some. The table includes a few hundred thousand clones, about 88% detected once. The sequence came from a woman aged 18-29 years who had been exposed to COVID-19. Input material: PBMCs or T cells enriched from blood (not recorded which).

CDR3 bases: TGTGCCAGCAGCCGAGGACTAGCGGGAGTGCAAGAGACCCAGTACTTC. Protein sequence: CASSRGLAGVQETQYF. This chain connects TRBV7-8 to TRBJ2-5; 13 bases are a match to TRBD2. Germline V gives CDR1 SGHVS, CDR2 FQNEAQ. This CDR3 comprises 16 residues. V was clipped by 5 bases and J by 2 bases; unmatched bases: 5.